This record covers a single T cell receptor (beta chain). Its antigen is undetermined. Germline V lookup: CDR1 SGHDT, CDR2 YYEEEE. With V trimmed by 5 bases and J by 8 bases, 12 bases remained unmatched. The CDR3 sequence is 15 residues long. TCRdb's copy holds only in-frame clones and misses some; the assay was immunoSEQ multiplex PCR. Of about 25,000 clones listed, approximately 84% are singletons. This record comes from a study of T cells in localized non-small cell lung cancer. Study observations and caveats: Exceeding tumor, uninvolved adjacent lung had the highest T cell clonality. Sequencing involved a lone tumor region, leaving heterogeneity possible. A median of roughly 50 of the top 100 tumor clones appeared in adjacent lung, which was paired and uninvolved. Patients showing higher blood T cell density tended to see longer overall survival.

J is TRBJ1-4 and V is TRBV5-6; 7 bases fit TRBD1. The sample here was peripheral blood, taken before any cancer treatment. This sequence originates from a male donor older than 55 with stage II squamous cell lung carcinoma. For the CDR3, the DNA is TGTGCCAGCAGTTCCCTGGACAGGCGCAAGGAAAAACTGTTTTTT. Translated: CASSSLDRRKEKLFF.